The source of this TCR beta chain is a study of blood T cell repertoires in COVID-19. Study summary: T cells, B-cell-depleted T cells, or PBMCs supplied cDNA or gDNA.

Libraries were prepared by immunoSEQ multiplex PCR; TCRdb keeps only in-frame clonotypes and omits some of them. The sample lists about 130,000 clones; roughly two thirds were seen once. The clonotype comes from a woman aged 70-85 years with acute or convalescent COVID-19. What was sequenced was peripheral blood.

The CDR3 DNA reads as TGTGCCAGCAGCCCGGCCCGACTAGCGTCTACCGGGGAGCTGTTTTTT. It translates to CASSPARLASTGELFF. The rearrangement uses TRBV3-1 (or the pseudogene TRBV3-2) and TRBJ2-2; 8 nucleotides agree with TRBD2. Germline CDR1 LGHDT, CDR2 YNNKEL (reference sequence). J lost 5 bases, V lost 4 bases, and 9 bases had no gene match. The CDR3 totals 16 residues.